One and the same sample provided the 10 T cell receptor beta chains below, sequenced in a study of blood T cell repertoires in COVID-19. Libraries were prepared by immunoSEQ multiplex PCR; TCRdb keeps only in-frame clonotypes and omits some of them. Of roughly 220,000 clones listed, roughly four fifths are singletons. Sequences were obtained from PBMCs or T cells enriched from blood (not recorded which). The receptors shown here come from a man aged 40-55 years who had recovered from COVID-19.

The chain recombines TRBV28 with TRBJ2-1; 10 nucleotides align to TRBD2. The CDR3 consists of 14 residues. V trimming: 6 bases; J trimming: 8 bases; junction bases outside the gene matches: 7. CDR1 MDHEN and CDR2 SYDVKM come from the germline V gene. The CDR3 protein is CASRQTSGEDEQFF. CDR3 sequence (DNA): TGTGCCAGCAGGCAAACTAGCGGGGAGGATGAGCAGTTCTTC. The full variable domain, rest sourced from reference TRBV28 and TRBJ2-1, is DVKVTQSSRYLVKRTGEKVFLECVQDMDHENMFWYRQDPGLGLRLIYFSYDVKMKEKGDIPEGYSVSREKKERFSLILESASTNQTSMYLCASRQTSGEDEQFFGPGTRLTVL.

This chain joins TRBV27 and TRBJ1-5; 10 bases fit TRBD1. This CDR3 contains 18 residues. Trimming removed 4 bases from V and 2 bases from J; junction bases left unmatched: 11. The germline V gene has CDR1 MNHEY and CDR2 SMNVEV (reference sequence). In DNA, the CDR3 is TGTGCCAGCAGTTCCTCCGGGACAGGGGCGTTGGGCAATCAGCCCCAGCATTTT. Residues: CASSSSGTGALGNQPQHF.

This chain connects TRBV5-6 to TRBJ1-2, with D possibly TRBD1 on 6 matching bases. The CDR3 spans 16 residues. CDR1 is SGHDT, CDR2 YYEEEE, per germline. V lost 1 base and J 9 bases, leaving 22 bases between the germline ends. The CDR3 is CASSLFKHRAERSYTF. As DNA, the CDR3 is TGTGCCAGCAGCTTGTTTAAACACAGGGCGGAGAGGAGCTACACCTTC.

This chain links TRBV30 with TRBJ2-1; 12 nucleotides align to TRBD1. With V trimmed by 4 bases and J by 10 bases, 8 bases remained unmatched. The CDR3 is 14 residues long. CDR1 GTSNPN and CDR2 SVGIG come from the germline V gene (reference sequence). In DNA, the CDR3 is TGTGCCTGGAACAGGGGACAGGGGGCATCCGAGCAGTTCTTC. Amino acids: CAWNRGQGASEQFF.

J is TRBJ2-5 and V is TRBV24-1; TRBD1 agrees at 9 bases. Germline lookup yields CDR1 KGHDR and CDR2 SFDVKD. The CDR3 runs to 16 residues. Germline trimming cut 9 bases from V and 3 bases from J; bases unmatched to any gene: 13. The CDR3 region has the DNA TGTGCCACCGGGGGGAACCGGGACAGGGTTAAAGAGACCCAGTACTTC. It yields the protein CATGGNRDRVKETQYF.

V usage is TRBV6-5 and J usage is TRBJ1-3; 8 positions match TRBD1. This CDR3 has 15 amino acids. CDR1 is MNHEY and CDR2 is SVGAGI in the germline V gene. Germline trimming cut 6 bases from V and 4 bases from J; bases unmatched to any gene: 8. The CDR3 DNA reads as TGTGCCAGCAGACTCCAGGGGGCCTTCGGAAACACCATATATTTT. It encodes CASRLQGAFGNTIYF.

This chain uses TRBV6-5 with TRBJ1-1, with TRBD1 identical over 11 bases. The CDR3 consists of 14 residues. Per the germline V gene, CDR1 is MNHEY and CDR2 is SVGAGI. Trimming took 5 bases from V and 4 from J; bases not matched to a gene: 3. The CDR3 nucleotides are TGTGCCAGCAGTAAGGGACAGGGGGGCACTGAAGCTTTCTTT. Translated: CASSKGQGGTEAFF.

This clone was counted a few times. This same CDR3 is encoded by further DNA sequences in the sample. V usage is TRBV6-5 and J usage is TRBJ1-1, with a possible D match to TRBD1 (6 bases). Germline V gene data show CDR1 as MNHEY and CDR2 as SVGAGI. V dropped 2 bases and J dropped 5 bases, with 9 bases sitting between them. The CDR3 is 13 amino acids. As DNA, the CDR3 is TGTGCCAGCAGTTACCAGACAGGTACTGAAGCTTTCTTT. Encoded protein: CASSYQTGTEAFF.

This rearrangement joins TRBV19 to TRBJ2-2, with a tentative D call TRBD1 (6 bases). CDR3 length equals 17 residues. V was pared by 5 bases and J by 0 bases, with 16 bases between. CDR1 and CDR2 from the germline V gene are LNHDA and SQIVND (reference sequence). This chain's CDR3 is CASSGSTGQTNTGELFF. The CDR3, as DNA: TGTGCCAGTAGTGGGTCGACAGGCCAAACGAACACCGGGGAGCTGTTTTTT.

The V gene is TRBV6-5, the J gene TRBJ1-1; 8 bases match TRBD1. Germline CDR1 is MNHEY and CDR2 is SVGAGI. This CDR3 is built from 13 residues. The J segment lost 4 bases and the V segment lost 7 bases, leaving 5 bases of the junction unmatched. In DNA form, the CDR3 reads TGTGCCAGCACCTGGACAGGGCCCACTGAAGCTTTCTTT. As protein: CASTWTGPTEAFF.